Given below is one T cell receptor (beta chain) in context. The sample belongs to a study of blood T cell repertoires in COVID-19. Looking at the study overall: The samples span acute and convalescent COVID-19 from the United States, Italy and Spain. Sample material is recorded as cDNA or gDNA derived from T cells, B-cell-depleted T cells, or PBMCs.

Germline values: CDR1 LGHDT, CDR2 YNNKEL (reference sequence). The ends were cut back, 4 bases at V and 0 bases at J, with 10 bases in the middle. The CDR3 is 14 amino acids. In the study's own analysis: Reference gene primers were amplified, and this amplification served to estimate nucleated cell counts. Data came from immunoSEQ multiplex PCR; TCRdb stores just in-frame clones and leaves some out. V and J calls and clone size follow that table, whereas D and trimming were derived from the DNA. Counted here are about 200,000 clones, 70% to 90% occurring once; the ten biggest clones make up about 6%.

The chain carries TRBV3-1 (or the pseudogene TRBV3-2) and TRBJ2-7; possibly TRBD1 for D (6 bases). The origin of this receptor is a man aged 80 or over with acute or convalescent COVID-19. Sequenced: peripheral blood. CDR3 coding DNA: TGTGCCAGCAGCCCATCGACAGGCTCCTACGAGCAGTACGTC. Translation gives CASSPSTGSYEQYV.